The 2 T cell receptor beta chains listed next were all sequenced from one sample in a study of blood T cell repertoires in COVID-19. Measured with immunoSEQ multiplex PCR; TCRdb has only the in-frame clones, and not every one. The top ten clones hold approximately 8% of a sample with over 150,000 clones, approximately 86% of them seen once. The material sequenced was peripheral blood. The receptors were sampled from a woman older than 75 with COVID-19, enrolled during active disease.

The chain recombines TRBV2 with TRBJ2-5, with 15 positions matching TRBD2. Germline trimming cut 5 bases from V and 0 bases from J; bases unmatched to any gene: 10. The CDR3 has 19 amino acids. Germline loops: CDR1 SNHLY, CDR2 FYNNEI. Written as DNA, the CDR3 is TGTGCCAGCAGTCACTTCGGACTAGCGGGGGGGCGTCACCAAGAGACCCAGTACTTC. Amino acid sequence: CASSHFGLAGGRHQETQYF.

Written as DNA, the CDR3 is TGTGCCAGTAGTATACGTTCCGGACAAACCTACGAGCAGTACTTC. Protein sequence: CASSIRSGQTYEQYF. The chain links TRBV19 to TRBJ2-7; possibly TRBD1 for D (5 bases). Germline CDR1 and CDR2: LNHDA and SQIVND (reference sequence). Trimming removed 2 bases at V and 2 bases at J, with 13 bases between. The CDR3 runs 15 residues.